This entry is about one T cell receptor (beta chain). This sample is drawn from a study of metastatic and nonmetastatic thyroid tumors. Study-wide context: Across peripheral blood and tumor or nodule tissue samples taken from malignant and benign thyroid patients, the repertoires were compared with one another.

TCRdb re-called clones via MiXCR from the PCR reads. This sample has 15,000 to 20,000 clones; about a third occur once, and the top ten carry 15% to 20%. Among the patients, none had received any treatment before thyroid surgery. Sequenced input: tumor tissue. The receptor was isolated from a female donor with papillary thyroid cancer or a benign thyroid nodule (not recorded which). Some clones in this sample may be carry-over from other donors' samples.

CDR3: CASRLQGEHQPQHF. CDR3 coding DNA: TGTGCCAGTAGATTACAGGGGGAACATCAGCCCCAGCATTTT. V gene TRBV19 combines with J gene TRBJ1-5, with 8 bases matching TRBD1. This CDR3 has 14 residues. Trimming cost V 6 bases and J 5 bases; bases outside gene matches: 6. The V gene's germline CDR1 is LNHDA and CDR2 SQIVND (reference sequence).